The clone carrying this TCR beta chain showed up just a few times. Antigen: not known. This sample was included in a study of beta chain features in type 1 diabetes. General study results and limits: Whether HLA type affects TCRB rearrangement stayed undetermined in the present work. Moderate but significant shortening of TCRB CDR3s was recorded in all four CD4+ subsets from Type 1 diabetes patients. Sequencing of cDNA might inflate the share of cells that strongly express TCR.

Germline V gene lookup returns CDR1 LGHNA and CDR2 YSLEER. Trimming removed 6 bases from V and 10 bases from J, with 12 bases in between. The CDR3 runs 12 residues. Per donor, one heparinised blood draw averaged roughly 110 mL. Reverse transcribing all isolated RNA meant expressed TCRB transcripts were sequenced. Libraries were prepared by immunoSEQ multiplex PCR; TCRdb keeps only in-frame clonotypes and omits some of them. Of about 340,000 clones in the sample, 7% to 10% were seen once. The material sequenced was central memory CD4+ T cells from blood. The source of this sequence is a man aged 25-45 years with type 1 diabetes. The chain couples TRBV4-3 to TRBJ1-4, with D unresolved. CDR3 coding DNA: TGCGCCAGCAGTCCCGCCGGAGGAAAACTGTTTTTT. Translating gives CASSPAGGKLFF.